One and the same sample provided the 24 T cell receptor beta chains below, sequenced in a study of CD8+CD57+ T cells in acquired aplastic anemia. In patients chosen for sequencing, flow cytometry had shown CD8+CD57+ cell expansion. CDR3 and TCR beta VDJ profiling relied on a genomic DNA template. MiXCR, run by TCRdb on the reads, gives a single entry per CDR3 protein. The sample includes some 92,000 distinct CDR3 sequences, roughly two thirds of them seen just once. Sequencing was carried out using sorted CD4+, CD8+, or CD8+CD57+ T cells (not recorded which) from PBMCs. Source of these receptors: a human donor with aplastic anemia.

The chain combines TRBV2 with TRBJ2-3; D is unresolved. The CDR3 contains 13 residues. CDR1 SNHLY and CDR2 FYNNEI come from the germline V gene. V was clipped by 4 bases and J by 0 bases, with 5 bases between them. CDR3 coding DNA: TGTGCCAGCAGTGGGTGGAGCACAGATACGCAGTATTTT. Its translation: CASSGWSTDTQYF. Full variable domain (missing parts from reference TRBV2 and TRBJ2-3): EPEVTQTPSHQVTQMGQEVILRCVPISNHLYFYWYRQILGQKVEFLVSFYNNEISEKSEIFDDQFSVERPDGSNFTLKIRSTKLEDSAMYFCASSGWSTDTQYFGPGTRLTVL.

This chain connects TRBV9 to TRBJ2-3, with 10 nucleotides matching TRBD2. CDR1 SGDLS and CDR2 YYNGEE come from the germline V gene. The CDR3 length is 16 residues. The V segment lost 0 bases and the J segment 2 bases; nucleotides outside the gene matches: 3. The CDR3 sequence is CASSVASGGITDTQYF. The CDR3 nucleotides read TGTGCCAGCAGCGTAGCTAGCGGGGGTATCACAGATACGCAGTATTTT.

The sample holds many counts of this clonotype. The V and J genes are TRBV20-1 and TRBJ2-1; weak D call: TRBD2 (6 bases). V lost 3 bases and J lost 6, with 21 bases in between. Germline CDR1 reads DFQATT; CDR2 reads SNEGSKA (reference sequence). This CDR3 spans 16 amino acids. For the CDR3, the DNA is TGCAGTGCTAGGGGGGGAGGAGCGGGTATGGTCAATGAGCAGTTCTTC. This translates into CSARGGGAGMVNEQFF.

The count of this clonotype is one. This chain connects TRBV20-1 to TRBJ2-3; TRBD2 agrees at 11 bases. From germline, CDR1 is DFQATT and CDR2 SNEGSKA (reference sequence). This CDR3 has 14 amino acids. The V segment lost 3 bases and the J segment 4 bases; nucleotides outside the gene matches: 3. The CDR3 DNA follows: TGCAGTGCTAGCTCGACTAGCGGGGCAGATACGCAGTATTTT. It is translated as CSASSTSGADTQYF.

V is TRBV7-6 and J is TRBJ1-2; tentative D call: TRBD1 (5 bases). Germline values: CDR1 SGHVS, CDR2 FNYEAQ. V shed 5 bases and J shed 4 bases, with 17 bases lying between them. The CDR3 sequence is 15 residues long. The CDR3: CASSENVGPGYGYTF. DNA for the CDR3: TGTGCCAGCAGCGAAAACGTGGGGCCCGGCTATGGCTACACCTTC.

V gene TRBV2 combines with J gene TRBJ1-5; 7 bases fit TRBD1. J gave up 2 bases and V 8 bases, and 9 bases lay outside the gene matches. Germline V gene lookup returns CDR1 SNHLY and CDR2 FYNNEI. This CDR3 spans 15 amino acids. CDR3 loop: CASGGTVSGNQPQHF. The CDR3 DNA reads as TGTGCCAGCGGAGGGACAGTTTCAGGCAATCAGCCCCAGCATTTT.

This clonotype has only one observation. CDR3 residues: CASSLNRGYGYTF. In nucleotides, the CDR3 is TGTGCCAGCAGTTTGAACCGGGGCTATGGCTACACCTTC. The genes are TRBV12-3 or TRBV12-4 and TRBJ1-2; D is unresolved. This CDR3 has 13 residues. Trimming left V 3 bases short and J 4 bases short, with 9 bases between.

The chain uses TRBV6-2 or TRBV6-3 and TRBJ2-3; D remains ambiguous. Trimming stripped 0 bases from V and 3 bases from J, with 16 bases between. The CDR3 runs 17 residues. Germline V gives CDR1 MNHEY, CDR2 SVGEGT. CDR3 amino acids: CASSYSDVWRETDTQYF. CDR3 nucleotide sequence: TGTGCCAGCAGTTACTCGGATGTCTGGAGAGAGACAGATACGCAGTATTTT.

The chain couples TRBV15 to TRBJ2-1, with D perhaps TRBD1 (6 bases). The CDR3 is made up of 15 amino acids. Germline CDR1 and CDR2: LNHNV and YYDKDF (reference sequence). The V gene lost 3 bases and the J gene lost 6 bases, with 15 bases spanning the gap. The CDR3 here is CATSSYPGQGNEQFF. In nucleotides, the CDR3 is TGTGCCACCAGCAGTTACCCGGGACAAGGCAATGAGCAGTTCTTC.

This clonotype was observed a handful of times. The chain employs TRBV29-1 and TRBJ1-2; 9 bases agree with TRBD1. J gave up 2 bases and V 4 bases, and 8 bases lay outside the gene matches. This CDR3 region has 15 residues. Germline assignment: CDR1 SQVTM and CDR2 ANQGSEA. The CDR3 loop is CSVAIAGQGNYGYTF. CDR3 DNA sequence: TGCAGCGTTGCCATTGCCGGACAGGGGAACTATGGCTACACCTTC.

DNA of the CDR3: TGCAGTGCTAGAGATAATAGGTTGGAGCAGTACTTC. Translation gives CSARDNRLEQYF. The chain recombines TRBV20-1 with TRBJ2-7; D gene ambiguous. Germline V lookup: CDR1 DFQATT, CDR2 SNEGSKA (reference sequence). The CDR3 is made up of 12 amino acids. Trimming removed 0 bases at V and 7 bases at J, with 10 bases between.

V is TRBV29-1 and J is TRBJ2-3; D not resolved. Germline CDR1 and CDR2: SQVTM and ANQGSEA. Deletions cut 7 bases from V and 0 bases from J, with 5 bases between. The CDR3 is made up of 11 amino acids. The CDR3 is CSARSTDTQYF. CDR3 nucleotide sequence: TGCAGCGCTCGAAGCACAGATACGCAGTATTTT.

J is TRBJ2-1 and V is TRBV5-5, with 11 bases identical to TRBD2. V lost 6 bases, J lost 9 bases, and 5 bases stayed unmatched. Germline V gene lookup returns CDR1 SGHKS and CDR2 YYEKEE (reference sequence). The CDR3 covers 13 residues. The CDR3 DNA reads TGTGCCAGCAACCCTAGCGGGAGGAGTGAGCAGTTCTTC. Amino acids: CASNPSGRSEQFF. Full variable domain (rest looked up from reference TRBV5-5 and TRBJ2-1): DAGVTQSPTHLIKTRGQQVTLRCSPISGHKSVSWYQQVLGQGPQFIFQYYEKEERGRGNFPDRFSARQFPNYSSELNVNALLLGDSALYLCASNPSGRSEQFFGPGTRLTVL.

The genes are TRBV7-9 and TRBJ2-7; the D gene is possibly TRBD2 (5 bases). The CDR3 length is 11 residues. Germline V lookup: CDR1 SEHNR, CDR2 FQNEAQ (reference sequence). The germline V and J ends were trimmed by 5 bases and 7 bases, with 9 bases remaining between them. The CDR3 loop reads CASSITGEQYF. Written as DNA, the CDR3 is TGTGCCAGCAGCATAACGGGGGAGCAGTACTTC.

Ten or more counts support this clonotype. CDR3 DNA: TGTGCCAGCAGCTTTTCGGCTATCCTTGGGGACTATGGCTACACCTTC. It translates to CASSFSAILGDYGYTF. The V gene is TRBV7-9, the J gene TRBJ1-2; D not resolved. Trimming took 3 bases from V and 3 from J, leaving 17 bases between them. The CDR3 sequence is 16 residues long. CDR1 is SEHNR, CDR2 FQNEAQ, per germline (reference sequence).

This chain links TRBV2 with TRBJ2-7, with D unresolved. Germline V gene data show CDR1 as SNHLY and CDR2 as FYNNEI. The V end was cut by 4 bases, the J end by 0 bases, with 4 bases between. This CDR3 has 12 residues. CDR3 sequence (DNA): TGTGCCAGCAGTGCCAGCTCCTACGAGCAGTACTTC. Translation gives CASSASSYEQYF. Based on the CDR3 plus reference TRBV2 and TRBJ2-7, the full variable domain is EPEVTQTPSHQVTQMGQEVILRCVPISNHLYFYWYRQILGQKVEFLVSFYNNEISEKSEIFDDQFSVERPDGSNFTLKIRSTKLEDSAMYFCASSASSYEQYFGPGTRLTVT.

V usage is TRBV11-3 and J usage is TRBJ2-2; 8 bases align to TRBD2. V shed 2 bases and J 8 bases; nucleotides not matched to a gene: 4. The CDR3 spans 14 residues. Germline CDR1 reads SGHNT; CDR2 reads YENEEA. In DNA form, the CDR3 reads TGTGCCAGCAGCTTAAGGACTAGCAGAGGGGAGCTGTTTTTT. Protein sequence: CASSLRTSRGELFF.

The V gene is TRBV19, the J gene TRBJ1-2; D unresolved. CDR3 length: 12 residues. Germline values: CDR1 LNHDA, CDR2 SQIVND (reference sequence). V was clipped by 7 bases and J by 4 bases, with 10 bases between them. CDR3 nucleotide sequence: TGTGCCAGTATGCACTCGGGCTATGGCTACACCTTC. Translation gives CASMHSGYGYTF.

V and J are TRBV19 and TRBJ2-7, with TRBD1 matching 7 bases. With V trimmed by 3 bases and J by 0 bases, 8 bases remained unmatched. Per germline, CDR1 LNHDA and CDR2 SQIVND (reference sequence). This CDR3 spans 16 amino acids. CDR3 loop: CASSISGTESSYEQYF. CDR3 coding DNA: TGTGCCAGTAGTATTTCCGGGACAGAGAGCTCCTACGAGCAGTACTTC.

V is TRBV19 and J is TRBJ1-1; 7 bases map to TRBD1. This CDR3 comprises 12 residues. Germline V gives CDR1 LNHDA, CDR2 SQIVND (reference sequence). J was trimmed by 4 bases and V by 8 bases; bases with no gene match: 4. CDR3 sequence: CASHRGSTEAFF. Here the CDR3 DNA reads TGTGCCAGTCACAGGGGCTCCACTGAAGCTTTCTTT.

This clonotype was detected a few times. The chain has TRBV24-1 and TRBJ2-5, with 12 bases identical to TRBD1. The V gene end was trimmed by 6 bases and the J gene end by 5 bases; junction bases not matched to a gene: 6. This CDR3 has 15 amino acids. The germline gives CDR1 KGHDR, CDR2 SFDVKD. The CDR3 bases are TGTGCCACCAGTAACCCGGGACAGGGGGCTGAGACCCAGTACTTC. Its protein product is CATSNPGQGAETQYF.

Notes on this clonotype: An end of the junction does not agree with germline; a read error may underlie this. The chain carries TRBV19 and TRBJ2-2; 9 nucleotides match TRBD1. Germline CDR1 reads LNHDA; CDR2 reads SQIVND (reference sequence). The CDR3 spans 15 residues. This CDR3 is CASRIGTGSSGELFF. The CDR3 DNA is TGTGCCAGTAGAATAGGGACAGGGAGTTCCGGGGAGCTGTTTTTT.

CDR3 sequence (DNA): TGTGCCACCAGTGATCCCGGGACAGAGAGCACAGATACGCAGTATTTT. Protein: CATSDPGTESTDTQYF. The chain joins TRBV24-1 to TRBJ2-3, with 7 bases identical to TRBD1. The ends lost 3 bases at V and 0 bases at J; junction bases unmatched: 5. The CDR3 sequence is 16 residues long. Looked up from germline, CDR1 is KGHDR and CDR2 is SFDVKD.

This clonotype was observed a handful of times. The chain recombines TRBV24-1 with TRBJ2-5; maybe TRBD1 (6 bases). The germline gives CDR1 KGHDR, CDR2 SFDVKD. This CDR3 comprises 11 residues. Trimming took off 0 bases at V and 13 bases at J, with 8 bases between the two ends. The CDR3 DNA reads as TGTGCCACCAGTGATTTGACAGGGTGGTACTTC. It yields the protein CATSDLTGWYF.